A single sample gave rise to the 15 T cell receptor beta chains below, sequenced in a study of T-cell memory formation after mild COVID-19. One entry per CDR3 protein results from TCRdb running MiXCR on the 5' RACE reads. Among about 410,000 distinct CDR3 sequences listed, approximately 19% were seen once. Source material: PBMCs or a T cell subset sorted from them (not recorded which). Receptor source: a young man who had mild COVID-19 (a few samples of this study predate the infection). Cell type and time point are not known.

The chain combines TRBV6-2 or TRBV6-3 with TRBJ2-7; D unclear. V was pared by 0 bases and J by 5 bases, with 11 bases between. Germline V gene sequence: CDR1 MNHEY, CDR2 SVGEGT. CDR3 size: 14 residues. The CDR3 DNA follows: TGTGCCAGCAGTTACTCGACGGGCAGCCACGAGCAGTACGTC. Translated: CASSYSTGSHEQYV.

This clonotype has only a few counts. The genes are TRBV5-1 and TRBJ2-1; a possible D gene is TRBD1 (5 bases). Germline assignment: CDR1 SGHRS and CDR2 YFSETQ. The V end was cut by 0 bases, the J end by 6 bases, with 7 bases between. The CDR3 extends over 13 amino acids. As DNA, the CDR3 is TGCGCCAGCAGCTTGGTTAGGGGCAATGAGCAGTTCTTC. Its translation: CASSLVRGNEQFF.

This rearrangement joins TRBV20-1 to TRBJ1-1, with 8 bases lining up with TRBD1. Per germline, CDR1 DFQATT and CDR2 SNEGSKA (reference sequence). Losses at the gene ends were 3 bases for V and 1 base for J; bases not matched to a gene: 10. There are 16 residues in the CDR3. DNA for the CDR3: TGCAGTGCTAGTCTTCTGGCGGGACAGGCGAACACTGAAGCTTTCTTT. Translated, it gives CSASLLAGQANTEAFF.

The chain uses TRBV5-1 and TRBJ2-2; TRBD1 aligns across 9 bases. Germline values: CDR1 SGHRS, CDR2 YFSETQ. The J segment lost 5 bases and the V segment lost 8 bases, leaving 10 bases of the junction unmatched. The CDR3 sequence is 15 residues long. In DNA form, the CDR3 reads TGCGCCAGTCGAGCGGGGACAGGGAGGACCGGGGAGCTGTTTTTT. It is translated as CASRAGTGRTGELFF. The full variable domain, in which reference TRBV5-1 and TRBJ2-2 provide the parts outside the CDR3, is KAGVTQTPRYLIKTRGQQVTLSCSPISGHRSVSWYQQTPGQGLQFLFEYFSETQRNKGNFPGRFSGRQFSNSRSEMNVSTLELGDSALYLCASRAGTGRTGELFFGEGSRLTVL.

This clonotype was detected only a few times. CDR3 sequence (DNA): TGTGCCAGCAGCCAAGCCGCCAGGGGTACCTATGGCTACACCTTC. Translating it yields CASSQAARGTYGYTF. The chain links TRBV3-1 to TRBJ1-2; the D gene is possibly TRBD1 (6 bases). The germline V gene encodes CDR1 LGHDT and CDR2 YNNKEL (reference sequence). Trimming pared 1 base from V and 4 bases from J, leaving 13 bases between. This CDR3 spans 15 amino acids.

V usage is TRBV3-1 and J usage is TRBJ2-2; D remains unclear. Germline CDR1 and CDR2: LGHDT and YNNKEL (reference sequence). The germline V and J ends were trimmed by 1 base and 6 bases, with 6 bases remaining between them. The CDR3 runs 13 residues. The CDR3 loop is CASSQVEAGELFF. The CDR3, as DNA: TGTGCCAGCAGCCAAGTTGAAGCCGGGGAGCTGTTTTTT. Full variable domain (rest looked up from reference TRBV3-1 and TRBJ2-2): DTAVSQTPKYLVTQMGNDKSIKCEQNLGHDTMYWYKQDSKKFLKIMFSYNNKELIINETVPNRFSPKSPDKAHLNLHINSLELGDSAVYFCASSQVEAGELFFGEGSRLTVL.

The chain has TRBV7-9 and TRBJ2-5; 10 bases line up with TRBD1. V was pared by 5 bases and J by 4 bases, with 4 bases of the junction left unmatched. This CDR3 has 14 residues. From germline, CDR1 is SEHNR and CDR2 FQNEAQ (reference sequence). The CDR3 protein is CASSARDRGETQYF. The CDR3 bases are TGTGCCAGCAGCGCACGGGACAGGGGAGAGACCCAGTACTTC.

This clonotype has at least ten counts. The chain has TRBV7-9 and TRBJ1-5, with a weak D call TRBD1 (5 bases). V was cut by 5 bases and J by 7 bases, with 15 bases left in between. The germline gives CDR1 SEHNR, CDR2 FQNEAQ (reference sequence). The CDR3 runs 14 residues. The DNA for the CDR3 is TGTGCCAGCAGCACCGGGGGGTCGGGGCAGCCCCAGCATTTT. Protein sequence: CASSTGGSGQPQHF.

This rearrangement joins TRBV4-1 to TRBJ1-1; D is perhaps TRBD1 (6 bases). Trimming stripped 1 base from V and 0 bases from J, with 15 bases between. Germline-derived CDR1 and CDR2 are MGHRA and YSYEKL. The CDR3 runs to 17 residues. The CDR3: CASSQGRMGAMNTEAFF. The CDR3 DNA follows: TGCGCCAGCAGCCAAGGCCGTATGGGGGCCATGAACACTGAAGCTTTCTTT.

This clonotype was found many times. V gene TRBV5-1 combines with J gene TRBJ2-1; TRBD2 agrees at 13 bases. Germline CDR1 reads SGHRS; CDR2 reads YFSETQ. This CDR3 region has 14 residues. V lost 7 bases to trimming and J lost 9 bases; unmatched junction nucleotides: 7. The CDR3 coding sequence is TGCGCCAGCGCAGGGACTAGCGGGATGGGTGAGCAGTTCTTC. Translated, it gives CASAGTSGMGEQFF.

The chain recombines TRBV20-1 with TRBJ1-1, with D perhaps TRBD1 (5 bases). CDR3 length equals 14 residues. Per the germline V gene, CDR1 is DFQATT and CDR2 is SNEGSKA (reference sequence). Trimming left V 0 bases short and J 5 bases short, with 13 bases between. This CDR3 is CSARDRVSPTEAFF. DNA for the CDR3: TGCAGTGCTAGAGACAGGGTATCTCCAACTGAAGCTTTCTTT.

This clonotype was seen repeatedly, ten times or more. The J gene is TRBJ2-3, the V gene TRBV27; possibly TRBD2 for D (6 bases). V lost 6 bases to trimming and J lost 3 bases, with 16 bases between them. Germline CDR1 MNHEY, CDR2 SMNVEV (reference sequence). This CDR3 contains 15 residues. CDR3 loop: CASSSRETLTDTQYF. CDR3 in DNA: TGTGCCAGCAGCAGCCGGGAGACGTTGACAGATACGCAGTATTTT.

This chain joins TRBV5-1 and TRBJ2-2, with TRBD2 matching over 8 bases. In germline, CDR1 is SGHRS, CDR2 YFSETQ. This CDR3 contains 18 residues. V was pared by 0 bases and J by 3 bases, with 10 bases of the junction left unmatched. CDR3 sequence reads: CASSLAGRGGRDTGELFF. The CDR3 DNA follows: TGCGCCAGCAGCTTGGCCGGACGGGGGGGCCGGGACACCGGGGAGCTGTTTTTT. The full variable domain, completed using reference TRBV5-1 and TRBJ2-2, is KAGVTQTPRYLIKTRGQQVTLSCSPISGHRSVSWYQQTPGQGLQFLFEYFSETQRNKGNFPGRFSGRQFSNSRSEMNVSTLELGDSALYLCASSLAGRGGRDTGELFFGEGSRLTVL.

V usage is TRBV6-1 and J usage is TRBJ2-7; tentatively, D is TRBD1 or TRBD2 (5 bases each). The germline gives CDR1 MNHNS, CDR2 SASEGT. Trimming pared 4 bases from V and 2 bases from J, leaving 18 bases between. CDR3 length: 16 residues. The CDR3 sequence: CASSGWDGHVPYEQYV. For the CDR3, the DNA is TGTGCCAGCAGTGGTTGGGACGGTCACGTTCCCTACGAGCAGTACGTC.

This clonotype was counted between two and nine times. This chain uses TRBV20-1 with TRBJ2-1; the match to TRBD2 covers 10 bases. From germline, CDR1 is DFQATT and CDR2 SNEGSKA (reference sequence). The CDR3 loop spans 14 amino acids. Germline trimming cut 6 bases from V and 9 bases from J; bases unmatched to any gene: 11. The CDR3 loop is CSANRPGLAFEQFF. DNA for the CDR3: TGCAGTGCGAATCGTCCGGGACTAGCGTTTGAGCAGTTCTTC.